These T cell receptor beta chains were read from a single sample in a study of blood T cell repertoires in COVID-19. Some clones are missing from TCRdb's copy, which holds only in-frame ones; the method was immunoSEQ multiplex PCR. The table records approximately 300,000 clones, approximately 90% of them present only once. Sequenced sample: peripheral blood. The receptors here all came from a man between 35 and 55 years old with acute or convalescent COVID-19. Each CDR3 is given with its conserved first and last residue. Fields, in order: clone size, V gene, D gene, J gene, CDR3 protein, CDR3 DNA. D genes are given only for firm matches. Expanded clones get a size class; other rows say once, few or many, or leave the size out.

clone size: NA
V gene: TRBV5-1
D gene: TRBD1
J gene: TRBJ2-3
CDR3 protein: CASSFGGQGADTQYF
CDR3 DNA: TGCGCCAGCAGCTTTGGAGGACAGGGAGCAGATACGCAGTATTTT

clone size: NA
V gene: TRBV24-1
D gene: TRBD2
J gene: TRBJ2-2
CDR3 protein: CATQRTSGRTGELFF
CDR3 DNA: TGTGCCACCCAACGGACTAGCGGGCGCACCGGGGAGCTGTTTTTT

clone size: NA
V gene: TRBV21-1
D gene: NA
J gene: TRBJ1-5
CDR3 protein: CASSAGQSGNQPQHF
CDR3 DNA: TGTGCCAGCAGCGCGGGACAGTCGGGCAATCAGCCCCAGCATTTT

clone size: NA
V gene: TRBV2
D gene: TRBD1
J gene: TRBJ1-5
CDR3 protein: CASTLRDRDQPQHF
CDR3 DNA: TGTGCCAGCACTCTCCGGGACAGGGATCAGCCCCAGCATTTT

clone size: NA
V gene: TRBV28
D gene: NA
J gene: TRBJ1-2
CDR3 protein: CASTLGGSGYGYTF
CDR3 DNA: TGTGCCAGCACCTTGGGAGGAAGTGGGTATGGCTACACCTTC

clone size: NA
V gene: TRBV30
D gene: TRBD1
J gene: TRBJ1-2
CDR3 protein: CAWDNRGLRGYTF
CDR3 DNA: TGTGCCTGGGACAACAGGGGGTTGCGTGGCTACACCTTC

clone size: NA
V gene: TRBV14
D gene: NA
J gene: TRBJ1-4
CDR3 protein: CASSPGSRKLFF
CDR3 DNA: TGTGCCAGCAGCCCGGGTAGTAGGAAACTGTTTTTT

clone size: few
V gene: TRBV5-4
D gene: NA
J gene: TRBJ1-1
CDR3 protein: CASSFIGSNEAFF
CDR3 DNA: TGTGCCAGCAGCTTCATCGGTTCGAATGAAGCTTTCTTT

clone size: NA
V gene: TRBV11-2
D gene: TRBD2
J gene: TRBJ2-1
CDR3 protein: CASSSTSGGVNEQFF
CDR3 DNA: TGTGCCAGCAGCTCGACTAGCGGGGGGGTGAATGAGCAGTTCTTC

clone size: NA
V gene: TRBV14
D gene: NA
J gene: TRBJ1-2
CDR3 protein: CASSPQTGVYGYTF
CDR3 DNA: TGTGCCAGCAGCCCCCAGACAGGAGTGTATGGCTACACCTTC

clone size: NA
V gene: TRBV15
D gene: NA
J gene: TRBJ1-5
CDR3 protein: CATNTDYSNQPQHF
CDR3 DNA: TGTGCCACCAATACAGACTATAGCAATCAGCCCCAGCATTTT

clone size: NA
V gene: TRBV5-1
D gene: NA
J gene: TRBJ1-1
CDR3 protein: CASSLSSGETQAFF
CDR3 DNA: TGCGCCAGCAGCTTATCCTCAGGGGAGACCCAAGCTTTCTTT

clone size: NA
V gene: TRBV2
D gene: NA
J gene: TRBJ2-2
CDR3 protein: CASKGGGGTGELFF
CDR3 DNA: TGTGCCAGTAAGGGAGGGGGAGGCACCGGGGAGCTGTTTTTT

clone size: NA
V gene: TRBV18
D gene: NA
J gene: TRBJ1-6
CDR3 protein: CASSPSGVGSPLHF
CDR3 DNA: TGTGCCAGCTCACCGTCAGGGGTGGGGTCACCCCTCCACTTT

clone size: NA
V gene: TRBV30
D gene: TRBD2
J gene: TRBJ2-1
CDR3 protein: CAWSQLANYNEQFF
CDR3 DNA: TGTGCCTGGAGCCAACTAGCGAACTACAATGAGCAGTTCTTC

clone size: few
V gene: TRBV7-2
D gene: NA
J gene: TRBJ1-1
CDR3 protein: CASKGDGGHAEAFF
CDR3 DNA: TGTGCCAGCAAAGGGGACGGGGGGCACGCTGAAGCTTTCTTT

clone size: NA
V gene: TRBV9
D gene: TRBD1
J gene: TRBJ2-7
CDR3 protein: CASSATGTASYEQYF
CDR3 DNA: TGTGCCAGCAGTGCAACCGGGACAGCCTCCTACGAGCAGTACTTC

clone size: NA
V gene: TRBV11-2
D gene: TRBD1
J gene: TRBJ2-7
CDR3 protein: CASSLDLQGAYEQYF
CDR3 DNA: TGTGCCAGCAGCTTAGATCTCCAGGGGGCCTACGAGCAGTACTTC

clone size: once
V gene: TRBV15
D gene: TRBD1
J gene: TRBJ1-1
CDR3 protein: CATSGTGWKNTEAFF
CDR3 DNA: TGTGCCACCAGCGGGACAGGGTGGAAGAACACTGAAGCTTTCTTT

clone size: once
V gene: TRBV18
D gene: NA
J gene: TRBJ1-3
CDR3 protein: CASSPSLVPSGNTIYF
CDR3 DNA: TGTGCCAGCTCACCTAGTTTGGTTCCATCTGGAAACACCATATATTTT

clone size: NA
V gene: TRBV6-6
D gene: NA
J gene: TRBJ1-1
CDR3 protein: CASSYIGEAFF
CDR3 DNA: TGTGCCAGCAGTTACATCGGTGAAGCTTTCTTT

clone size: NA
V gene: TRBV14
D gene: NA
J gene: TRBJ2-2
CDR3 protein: CASSPRRQANTGELFF
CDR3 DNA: TGTGCCAGCAGCCCTCGTCGGCAGGCGAACACCGGGGAGCTGTTTTTT

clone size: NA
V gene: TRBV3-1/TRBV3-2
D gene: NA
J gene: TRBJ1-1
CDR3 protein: CASSSRRQNTEAFF
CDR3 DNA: TGTGCCAGCAGCTCGCGCAGACAAAACACTGAAGCTTTCTTT

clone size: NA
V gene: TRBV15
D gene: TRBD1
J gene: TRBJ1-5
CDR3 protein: CATSPFGQANHQPQHF
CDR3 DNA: TGTGCCACCAGCCCCTTCGGACAGGCCAACCATCAGCCCCAGCATTTT

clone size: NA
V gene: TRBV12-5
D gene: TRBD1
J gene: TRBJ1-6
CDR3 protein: CASGPRGQGAGNSPLHF
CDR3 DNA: TGTGCTAGTGGTCCCAGAGGACAGGGGGCGGGTAATTCACCCCTCCACTTT

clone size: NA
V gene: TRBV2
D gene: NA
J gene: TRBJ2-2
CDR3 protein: CASRDIANTGELFF
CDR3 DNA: TGTGCCAGCAGGGACATCGCGAACACCGGGGAGCTGTTTTTT

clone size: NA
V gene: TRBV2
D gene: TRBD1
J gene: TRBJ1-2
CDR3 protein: CASRDARTGGGEGYTF
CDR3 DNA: TGTGCCAGCAGGGATGCCCGAACAGGGGGAGGCGAGGGCTACACCTTC

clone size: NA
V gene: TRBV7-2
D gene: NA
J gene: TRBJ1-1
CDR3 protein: CASSPGVDREAFF
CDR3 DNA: TGTGCCAGCAGCCCCGGGGTAGACAGGGAAGCTTTCTTT

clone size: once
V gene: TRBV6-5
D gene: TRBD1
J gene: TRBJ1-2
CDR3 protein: CASSSDRGSYTF
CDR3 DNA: TGTGCCAGCAGTTCCGACAGGGGGAGCTACACCTTC

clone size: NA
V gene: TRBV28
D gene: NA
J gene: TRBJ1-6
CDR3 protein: CATSWGRSSYNSPLHF
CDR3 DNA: TGTGCCACCTCTTGGGGCAGGAGCTCCTATAATTCACCCCTCCACTTT

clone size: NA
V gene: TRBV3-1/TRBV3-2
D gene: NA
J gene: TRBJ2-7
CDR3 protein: CASSRQEEQYF
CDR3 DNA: TGTGCCAGCAGCCGACAAGAAGAGCAGTACTTC

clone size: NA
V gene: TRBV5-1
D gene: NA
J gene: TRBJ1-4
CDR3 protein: CASSFTGPATNEKLFF
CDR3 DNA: TGCGCCAGCAGCTTTACAGGGCCCGCAACTAATGAAAAACTGTTTTTT

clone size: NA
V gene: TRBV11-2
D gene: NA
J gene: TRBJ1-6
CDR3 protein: CASSLGRSYNSPLHF
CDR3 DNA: TGTGCCAGCAGCTTAGGACGGAGCTATAATTCACCCCTCCACTTT

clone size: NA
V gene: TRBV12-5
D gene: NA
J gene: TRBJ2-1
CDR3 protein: CASGLALVSSYNEQFF
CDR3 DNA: TGTGCTAGTGGTTTGGCTTTGGTGAGCTCCTACAATGAGCAGTTCTTC

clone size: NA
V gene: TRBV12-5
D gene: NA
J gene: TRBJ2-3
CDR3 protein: CASRDEGTDTQYF
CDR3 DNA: TGTGCTAGTCGTGACGAGGGTACAGATACGCAGTATTTT

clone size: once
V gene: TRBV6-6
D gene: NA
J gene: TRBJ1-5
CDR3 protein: CASSYSDKTQPQHF
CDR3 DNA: TGTGCCAGCAGTTACTCTGACAAGACCCAGCCCCAGCATTTT

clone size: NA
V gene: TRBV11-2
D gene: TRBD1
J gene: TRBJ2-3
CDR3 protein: CASSLVGQGAADTQYF
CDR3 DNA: TGTGCCAGCAGCTTAGTGGGACAGGGGGCCGCTGATACGCAGTATTTT

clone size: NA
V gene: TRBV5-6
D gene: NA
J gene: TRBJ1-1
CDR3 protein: CASSFDRPNTEAFF
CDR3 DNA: TGTGCCAGCAGCTTTGACAGGCCTAACACTGAAGCTTTCTTT

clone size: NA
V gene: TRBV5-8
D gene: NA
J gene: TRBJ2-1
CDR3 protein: CASSLGLAQFF
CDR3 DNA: TGTGCCAGCAGCTTGGGCCTAGCCCAGTTCTTC

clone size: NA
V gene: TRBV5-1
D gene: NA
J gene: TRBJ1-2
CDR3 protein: CASSLGQQIYGYTF
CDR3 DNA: TGCGCCAGCAGCTTGGGACAGCAAATTTATGGCTACACCTTC

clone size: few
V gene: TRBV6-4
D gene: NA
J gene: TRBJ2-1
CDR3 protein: CASSVEDQGLQFF
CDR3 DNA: TGTGCCAGCAGTGTCGAAGATCAGGGATTGCAGTTCTTC

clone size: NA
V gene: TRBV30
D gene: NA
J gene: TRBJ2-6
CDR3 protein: CAWSVNWANVLTF
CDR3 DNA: TGTGCCTGGAGTGTAAACTGGGCCAACGTCCTGACTTTC

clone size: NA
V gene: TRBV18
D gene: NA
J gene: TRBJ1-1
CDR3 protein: CASSPQQGQNTEAFF
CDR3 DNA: TGTGCCAGCTCACCACAGCAGGGACAAAACACTGAAGCTTTCTTT

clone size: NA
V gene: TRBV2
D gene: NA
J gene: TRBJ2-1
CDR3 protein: CASRVSQRPYNEQFF
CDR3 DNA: TGTGCCAGCAGGGTTAGTCAGAGGCCGTACAATGAGCAGTTCTTC

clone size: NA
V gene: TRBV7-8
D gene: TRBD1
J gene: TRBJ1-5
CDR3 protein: CASSLSMDRADQPQHF
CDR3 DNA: TGTGCCAGCAGCTTATCGATGGACAGGGCTGATCAGCCCCAGCATTTT

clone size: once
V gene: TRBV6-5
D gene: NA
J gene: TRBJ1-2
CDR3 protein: CASRAGSNYGYTF
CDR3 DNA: TGTGCCAGCAGGGCCGGGAGTAACTATGGCTACACCTTC

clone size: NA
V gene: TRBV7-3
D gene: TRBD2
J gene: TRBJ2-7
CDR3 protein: CASRSSGGYYEQYF
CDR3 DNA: TGTGCCAGCAGGTCGAGCGGGGGGTACTACGAGCAGTACTTC

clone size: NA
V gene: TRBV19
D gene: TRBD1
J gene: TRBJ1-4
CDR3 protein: CASSPSARGSGGYNEKLFF
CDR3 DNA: TGTGCCAGCTCGCCCTCGGCGCGGGGCTCAGGGGGCTATAATGAAAAACTGTTTTTT

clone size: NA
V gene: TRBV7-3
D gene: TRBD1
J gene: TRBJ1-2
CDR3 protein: CASSLTGTVNYGYTF
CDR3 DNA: TGTGCCAGCAGCTTAACGGGGACAGTCAACTATGGCTACACCTTC

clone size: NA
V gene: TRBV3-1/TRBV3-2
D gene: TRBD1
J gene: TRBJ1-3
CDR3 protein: CASSQVVGDRDAGNTIYF
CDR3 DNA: TGTGCCAGCAGCCAAGTTGTCGGGGACAGGGATGCCGGAAACACCATATATTTT

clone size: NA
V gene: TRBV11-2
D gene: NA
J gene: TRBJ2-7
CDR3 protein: CASSLVPGVRYEQYF
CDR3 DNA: TGTGCCAGCAGCTTAGTGCCAGGGGTTAGGTACGAGCAGTACTTC